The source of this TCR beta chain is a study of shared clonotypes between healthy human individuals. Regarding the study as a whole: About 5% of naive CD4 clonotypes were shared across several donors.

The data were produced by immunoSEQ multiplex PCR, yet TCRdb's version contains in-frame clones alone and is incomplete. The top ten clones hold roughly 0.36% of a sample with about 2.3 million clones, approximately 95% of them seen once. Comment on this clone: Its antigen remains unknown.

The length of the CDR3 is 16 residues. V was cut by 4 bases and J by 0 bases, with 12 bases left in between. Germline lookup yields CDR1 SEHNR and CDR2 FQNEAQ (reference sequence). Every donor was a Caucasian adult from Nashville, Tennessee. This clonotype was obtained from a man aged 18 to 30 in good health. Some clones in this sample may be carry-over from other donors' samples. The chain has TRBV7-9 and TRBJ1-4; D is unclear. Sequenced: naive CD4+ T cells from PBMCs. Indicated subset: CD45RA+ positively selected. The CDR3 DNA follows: TGTGCCAGCAGCTCAGGATCGGCTCCAACTAATGAAAAACTGTTTTTT. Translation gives CASSSGSAPTNEKLFF.